The entry below gives a single T cell receptor beta chain sequence along with its context. In germline, CDR1 is KGHDR, CDR2 SFDVKD. This CDR3 is 16 amino acids long. The V and J ends lost 5 bases and 7 bases, in that order; junction bases with no gene match: 10. Random hexamers primed reverse transcription of roughly 0.45 to 1 ug RNA. Across 54 Vbeta and 13 Jbeta, TCR beta CDR3 was amplified with immunoSEQ multiplex PCR. TCRdb re-derived calls from the immunoSEQ multiplex PCR reads in MiXCR, one entry per CDR3 protein. The table lists roughly 130,000 distinct CDR3 sequences, nearly 95% of them singletons, with more than 0.09% in the top ten. The study sequenced TCR beta in blood CD8+ and CD4+ T cells. Isolation of CD8+ and CD4+ T cells was performed negatively, whereas enrichment of TEMRA cells was done by FACS. This sample is part of a study of CD8 T cells in Susac syndrome.

The source of this sequence is a human donor in good health. Specimen: CD4+ T cells from PBMCs. The chain employs TRBV24-1 and TRBJ2-2; 9 bases match TRBD1. The CDR3: CATSAPTGTGIGELFF. CDR3 coding DNA: TGTGCCACCAGTGCCCCGACCGGGACAGGGATCGGGGAGCTGTTTTTT.